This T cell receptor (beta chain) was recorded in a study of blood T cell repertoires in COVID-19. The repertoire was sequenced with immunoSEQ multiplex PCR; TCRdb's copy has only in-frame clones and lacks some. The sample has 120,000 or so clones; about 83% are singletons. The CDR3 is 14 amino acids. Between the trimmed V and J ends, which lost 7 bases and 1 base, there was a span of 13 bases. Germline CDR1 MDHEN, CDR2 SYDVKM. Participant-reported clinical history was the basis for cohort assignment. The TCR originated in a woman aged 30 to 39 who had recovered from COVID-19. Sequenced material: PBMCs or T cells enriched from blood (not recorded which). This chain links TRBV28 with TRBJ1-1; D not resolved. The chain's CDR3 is CASKGAVPNTEAFF. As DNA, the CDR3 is TGTGCCAGCAAAGGAGCAGTCCCGAACACTGAAGCTTTCTTT.